A single T cell receptor beta chain is shown here with its context. The data were taken from a study of blood T cell repertoires in COVID-19. The wider study: Samples representing acute and convalescent COVID-19 were sourced from the United States, Italy and Spain. Sources were T cells, B-cell-depleted T cells, or PBMCs; the material itself was cDNA or gDNA.

Original processing methods: Estimated nucleated cell counts came from reference gene primer amplification. TCRdb keeps only in-frame clones here, not all; method: immunoSEQ multiplex PCR. That table gives V, J and clone size, and the DNA gave D and trimming. The sample yields roughly 160,000 clones, roughly 84% seen once. With 3 bases clipped from V and 2 bases from J, the junction kept 5 bases outside the gene matches. The CDR3 is 16 amino acids. CDR1 is LNHDA and CDR2 is SQIVND in the germline V gene (reference sequence). Source material: peripheral blood. The chain has TRBV19 and TRBJ1-5; 9 bases are shared with TRBD1. The sequence came from a man aged 18 to 30 with active or convalescent COVID-19. CDR3 coding DNA: TGTGCCAGTAGTATCCCCCGGACAGGGGGCAATCAGCCCCAGCATTTT. Amino acid sequence: CASSIPRTGGNQPQHF. The full variable domain, completed using reference TRBV19 and TRBJ1-5, is DGGITQSPKYLFRKEGQNVTLSCEQNLNHDAMYWYRQDPGQGLRLIYYSQIVNDFQKGDIAEGYSVSREKKESFPLTVTSAQKNPTAFYLCASSIPRTGGNQPQHFGDGTRLSIL.